This TCR beta chain comes out of a study of T cell responses to AZD1222 COVID-19 vaccine. Germline V CDR1 and CDR2: SEHNR, FQNEAQ (reference sequence). The CDR3 runs 15 residues. V shed 1 base and J 5 bases; nucleotides not matched to a gene: 6. Sequenced by immunoSEQ multiplex PCR; TCRdb stores in-frame clones only, minus some. The table records around 190,000 clones, approximately 86% of them present only once. With regard to this clone: Its antigen remains unidentified.

Study observations and caveats: It was only after the peak T cell response that any repertoires were sampled. Only a handful of AZD1222 recipients, several in all, had baseline seropositivity. Clonal diversity was possibly underestimated, and white British individuals and females predominated among donors.

The chain is built from TRBV7-9 and TRBJ2-7; 9 nucleotides align to TRBD2. Sequenced here: peripheral blood, sampled on day 0 of AZD1222 vaccination. The sequence derives from an adult in good health. This chain's CDR3 is CASSLVGSGSHEQYF. CDR3 sequence (DNA): TGTGCCAGCAGCTTAGTGGGTAGCGGGAGCCACGAGCAGTACTTC.